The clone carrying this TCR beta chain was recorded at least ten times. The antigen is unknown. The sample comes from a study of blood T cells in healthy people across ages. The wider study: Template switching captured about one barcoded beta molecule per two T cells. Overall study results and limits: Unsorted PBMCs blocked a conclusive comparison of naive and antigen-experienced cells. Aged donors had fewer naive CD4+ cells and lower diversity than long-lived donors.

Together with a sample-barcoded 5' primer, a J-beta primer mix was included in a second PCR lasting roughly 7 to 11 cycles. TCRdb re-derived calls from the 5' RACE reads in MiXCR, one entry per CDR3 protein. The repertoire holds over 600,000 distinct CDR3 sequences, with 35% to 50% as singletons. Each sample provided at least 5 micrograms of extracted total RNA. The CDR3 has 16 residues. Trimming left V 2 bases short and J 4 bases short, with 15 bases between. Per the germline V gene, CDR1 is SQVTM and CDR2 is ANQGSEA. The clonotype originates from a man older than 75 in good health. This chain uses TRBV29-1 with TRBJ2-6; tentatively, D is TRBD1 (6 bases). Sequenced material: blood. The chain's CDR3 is CSVEFQQGLGANVLTF. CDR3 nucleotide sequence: TGCAGCGTTGAATTCCAACAGGGTTTGGGGGCCAACGTCCTGACTTTC.